This is a list of T cell receptor beta chains from one sample in a study of shared clonotypes between healthy human individuals. Sequencing was performed with immunoSEQ multiplex PCR; in TCRdb, only in-frame clones are kept and a portion is missing. The table lists 640,000 or so clones, approximately 75% of them singletons, with under 2% in the top ten. The material sequenced was memory CD4+ T cells sorted from blood. These receptors came from a woman aged 30 to 39 in good health. Both conserved end residues are part of each CDR3. The D gene is left open where the match is weak. Not every row has a clone size; where given, it reads once, few, many or a size class.

v_gene	d_gene	j_gene	abundance	CDR3nt	CDR3aa
TRBV30	.	TRBJ2-7	.	TGTGCCTGGAACCGGGACCTTGGGCCCTACGAGCAGTACTTC	CAWNRDLGPYEQYF
TRBV11-2	.	TRBJ1-4	once	TGTGCCAGCAGCTTAGGACAGTGGAACGAAAAACTGTTTTTT	CASSLGQWNEKLFF
TRBV11-2	.	TRBJ2-7	few	TGTGCCAGCAGCTTAGATTCCCTTACCTACGAGCAGTACTTC	CASSLDSLTYEQYF
TRBV6-1	.	TRBJ2-7	.	TGTGCCAGCAGTGAAGCGGGGCGCAACGAGCAGTACTTC	CASSEAGRNEQYF
TRBV27	.	TRBJ1-4	many	TGTGCCAGCAGCCATGAGGGGCTAGCGTATGAAAAACTGTTTTTT	CASSHEGLAYEKLFF
TRBV4-1	.	TRBJ1-1	.	TGCGCCAGCAGCCAAGATACGGGTGCTGAAGCTTTCTTT	CASSQDTGAEAFF
TRBV5-1	.	TRBJ2-5	.	TGCGCCAGCAGCTTAGGGACGGACCTGACGACCCAGTACTTC	CASSLGTDLTTQYF
TRBV4-1	TRBD2	TRBJ2-7	.	TGCGCCAGCAGCCAAGGACCAGCGGGAGGTATGTACGAGCAGTACTTC	CASSQGPAGGMYEQYF
TRBV2	.	TRBJ2-1	few	TGTGCCAGCAGTGATTTTAGCATAGACAATGAGCAGTTCTTC	CASSDFSIDNEQFF
TRBV5-5	.	TRBJ2-1	many	TGTGCCAGCAGCTTGGTAAAGGTAAGGGGGTCAGTGAGAAATGAGCAGTTCTTC	CASSLVKVRGSVRNEQFF
TRBV28	.	TRBJ2-5	.	TGTGCCAGCAGCCCCGTCGGTGGGATGCAAGAGACCCAGTACTTC	CASSPVGGMQETQYF
TRBV5-1	.	TRBJ2-3	.	TGCGCCAGCAGCTTGGCTCTCTCCATAACAGATACGCAGTATTTT	CASSLALSITDTQYF
TRBV28	.	TRBJ1-5	.	TGTGCCAGCAGGATACAGGGACGGGATCAGCCCCAGCATTTT	CASRIQGRDQPQHF
TRBV30	.	TRBJ2-7	.	TGTGCCTCCGAATACGGACAGAACTACGAGCAGTACTTC	CASEYGQNYEQYF
TRBV10-2	.	TRBJ2-1	.	TGCGCCAGCATTGGCTTTGGCTACAATGAGCAGTTCTTC	CASIGFGYNEQFF
TRBV5-1	.	TRBJ2-1	.	TGCGCCAGCAGCGCTGATAGCTCCTACAATGAGCAGTTCTTC	CASSADSSYNEQFF
TRBV19	TRBD1	TRBJ1-5	.	TGTGCCAGTAGGAATAGACAGGGGAGGATTAGCAATCAGCCCCAGCATTTT	CASRNRQGRISNQPQHF
TRBV5-1	TRBD1	TRBJ1-2	.	TGCGCCAGCAGACAAAGCGCCCCGTCGACAGGGGGATATGGCTACACCTTC	CASRQSAPSTGGYGYTF
TRBV7-2	.	TRBJ2-7	.	TGTGCCAGCAGCTTAAGTCTGACCTACGAGCAGTACTTC	CASSLSLTYEQYF
TRBV29-1	TRBD2	TRBJ2-3	.	TGCAGCGTTTCCGGCGGCGGGAGTACAGATACGCAGTATTTT	CSVSGGGSTDTQYF
TRBV6-1	.	TRBJ2-7	.	TGTGCCAGCAGTGAAGCAGAGACTAGCTCCTACGAGCAGTACTTC	CASSEAETSSYEQYF
TRBV28	.	TRBJ2-7	.	TGTGCCAGCACTCCCCAGGCAGGGAACTTCAGGAGTTACGAGCAGTACTTC	CASTPQAGNFRSYEQYF
TRBV19	.	TRBJ2-3	few	TGTGCCAGTAGGGCGTTAGCTAGCACAGATACGCAGTATTTT	CASRALASTDTQYF
TRBV9	.	TRBJ1-1	many	TGTGCCAGCAGCGCCGGGACCGACACTGAAGCTTTCTTT	CASSAGTDTEAFF
TRBV25-1	TRBD1	TRBJ2-7	few	TGTGCCAGCGGGCGGGACAGGGCCTACGAGCAGTACTTC	CASGRDRAYEQYF
TRBV30	.	TRBJ2-2	few	TGTGCCTGGAGTGTAGGGCGGGTGGGCACGAACACCGGGGAGCTGTTTTTT	CAWSVGRVGTNTGELFF
TRBV18	.	TRBJ2-1	.	TGTGCCAGCTCACCGTCCTCCGGGAGCACCTACAATGAGCAGTTCTTC	CASSPSSGSTYNEQFF
TRBV7-8	.	TRBJ2-6	.	TGTGCCAGCAGCTTCAGGGTCGGGGCCAACGTCCTGACTTTC	CASSFRVGANVLTF
TRBV5-1	TRBD1	TRBJ1-3	.	TGCGCCAGCAGCCCTCGACAGGGCGACGGAAACACCATATATTTT	CASSPRQGDGNTIYF
TRBV6-1	.	TRBJ1-4	once	TGTGCCAGCCAGTATAGGTTGGAAAAACTGTTTTTT	CASQYRLEKLFF
TRBV29-1	.	TRBJ2-2	.	TGCAGCGTTTCGGGGGGCATTGGGACCGGGGAGCTGTTTTTT	CSVSGGIGTGELFF
TRBV7-2	TRBD1	TRBJ2-5	.	TGTGCCAGCGGACAGGGTTGGCGGGAGACCCAGTACTTC	CASGQGWRETQYF
TRBV19	.	TRBJ1-5	.	TGTGCCAGTAGTATCAGGGTAAATCAGCCCCAGCATTTT	CASSIRVNQPQHF
TRBV11-2	.	TRBJ2-7	.	TGTGCCAGCAGCTCCAACATAAGACCAGGAACCAAGTACGAGCAGTACTTC	CASSSNIRPGTKYEQYF
TRBV18	.	TRBJ1-2	.	TGTGCCAGCTCACCCGCCGACTCCGGGGGGTATGGCTACACCTTC	CASSPADSGGYGYTF
TRBV28	TRBD1	TRBJ1-2	.	TGTGCCAGCAGATATCGCCGGGACAGGGTCTATGGCTACACCTTC	CASRYRRDRVYGYTF
TRBV7-6	TRBD1	TRBJ1-1	.	TGTGCCAGCAGCTCTCGACAGGGGTGGACTGAAGCTTTCTTT	CASSSRQGWTEAFF
TRBV27	.	TRBJ2-1	.	TGTGCCAGCAGACAGGCTACTTCCTACAATGAGCAGTTCTTC	CASRQATSYNEQFF
TRBV2	TRBD1	TRBJ2-7	.	TGTGCCAGCAGTGGGACAGGGGGCCGCAACGAGCAGTACTTC	CASSGTGGRNEQYF
TRBV7-9	.	TRBJ2-7	.	TGTGCCAGCAGCTTAGACAGACCCTACGAGCAGTACTTC	CASSLDRPYEQYF
TRBV6-1	TRBD2	TRBJ2-1	few	TGTGCCAGCAGTGAAGCGGCTAGCGGGGCCCCCTACAATGAGCAGTTCTTC	CASSEAASGAPYNEQFF
TRBV5-1	.	TRBJ2-7	.	TGCGCCAGCAGCTTGTCGCAGGGTTACGAGCAGTACTTC	CASSLSQGYEQYF
TRBV11-2	.	TRBJ1-1	.	TGTGCCAGCAGTCTCTGGCAGAACACTGAAGCTTTCTTT	CASSLWQNTEAFF
TRBV11-2	TRBD2	TRBJ2-2	.	TGTGCCAGCAGCCGCATCCGCGGGAGGGAGGCCGGGGAGCTGTTTTTT	CASSRIRGREAGELFF
TRBV18	.	TRBJ2-7	.	TGTGCCAGCTCACCACCTAACAGCGACTACGAGCAGTACTTC	CASSPPNSDYEQYF
TRBV4-1	.	TRBJ1-4	.	TGCGCCAGCAGCCAAGGGCTCGTTGAAAAACTGTTTTTT	CASSQGLVEKLFF
TRBV7-9	.	TRBJ1-3	many	TGTGCCAGCAGCTTAGCGCAACCGTCCTCTGGAAACACCATATATTTT	CASSLAQPSSGNTIYF
TRBV29-1	TRBD2	TRBJ2-3	.	TGCAGCGGAGGTAGCGGGACCACAGATACGCAGTATTTT	CSGGSGTTDTQYF
TRBV6-6	.	TRBJ1-5	.	TGTGCCAGCGGCATGGGGGGCGCATCAAATCAGCCCCAGCATTTT	CASGMGGASNQPQHF
TRBV12-5	.	TRBJ1-5	.	TGTGCTAGTGGGGTGAATAATCAGCCCCAGCATTTT	CASGVNNQPQHF